The rows below give T cell receptor beta chains drawn from one sample of a study of blood T cell repertoires in COVID-19. Here immunoSEQ multiplex PCR was the method, and the copy in TCRdb shows in-frame clones only, minus some. The table has about 320,000 clones, about nine tenths seen once. Sequenced material: PBMCs or T cells enriched from blood (not recorded which). Receptor source: a man between 60 and 70 years old who had recovered from COVID-19. The CDR3 runs from the conserved cysteine through the conserved F or W. The D gene is left open where the match is weak. Clone size is stated in some rows and not others, as once, few, many or a class when expanded.

v_call: TRBV3-1/TRBV3-2; j_call: TRBJ1-2; clone_size: NA; d_call: NA; cdr3_aa: CASSRGQLYGYTF; cdr3_nt: TGTGCCAGCAGCCGAGGACAGTTGTATGGCTACACCTTC
v_call: TRBV5-1; j_call: TRBJ2-2; clone_size: NA; d_call: NA; cdr3_aa: CASSLDSLTTGELFF; cdr3_nt: TGCGCCAGCAGCTTGGACAGCCTCACGACCGGGGAGCTGTTTTTT
v_call: TRBV27; j_call: TRBJ1-2; clone_size: NA; d_call: NA; cdr3_aa: CASSNRATDYGYTF; cdr3_nt: TGTGCCAGCAGTAACAGGGCGACTGACTATGGCTACACCTTC
v_call: TRBV6-5; j_call: TRBJ1-1; clone_size: once; d_call: NA; cdr3_aa: CASRRLDTEAFF; cdr3_nt: TGTGCCAGCAGACGGTTGGACACTGAAGCTTTCTTT
v_call: TRBV7-3; j_call: TRBJ1-1; clone_size: NA; d_call: NA; cdr3_aa: CASSEQPNTEAFF; cdr3_nt: TGTGCCAGCAGCGAACAGCCGAACACTGAAGCTTTCTTT
v_call: TRBV28; j_call: TRBJ1-5; clone_size: NA; d_call: NA; cdr3_aa: CASSSRVSNQPQHF; cdr3_nt: TGTGCCAGCAGCTCCAGGGTTAGCAATCAGCCCCAGCATTTT
v_call: TRBV4-2; j_call: TRBJ1-1; clone_size: NA; d_call: NA; cdr3_aa: CASSQDSGTEAFF; cdr3_nt: TGTGCCAGCAGCCAAGATTCGGGCACTGAAGCTTTCTTT
v_call: TRBV15; j_call: TRBJ2-7; clone_size: NA; d_call: NA; cdr3_aa: CATSRDRGGYEQYF; cdr3_nt: TGTGCCACCAGCAGAGACAGGGGTGGCTACGAGCAGTACTTC
v_call: TRBV7-2; j_call: TRBJ1-2; clone_size: NA; d_call: NA; cdr3_aa: CASSLGDLFGYTF; cdr3_nt: TGTGCCAGCAGCTTAGGCGATCTTTTTGGCTACACCTTC
v_call: TRBV5-4; j_call: TRBJ2-3; clone_size: NA; d_call: TRBD2; cdr3_aa: CASSLRAGGADTQYF; cdr3_nt: TGTGCCAGCAGCTTGAGAGCGGGAGGAGCCGATACGCAGTATTTT
v_call: TRBV7-9; j_call: TRBJ2-4; clone_size: NA; d_call: NA; cdr3_aa: CASGGGGGVAKNIQYF; cdr3_nt: TGTGCCAGCGGTGGGGGAGGGGGAGTGGCCAAAAACATTCAGTACTTC
v_call: TRBV19; j_call: TRBJ2-7; clone_size: NA; d_call: NA; cdr3_aa: CASSITPRGSYEQYF; cdr3_nt: TGTGCCAGTAGTATCACTCCCCGGGGCTCCTACGAGCAGTACTTC
v_call: TRBV18; j_call: TRBJ1-2; clone_size: NA; d_call: TRBD1; cdr3_aa: CASSTYTGTGKFRDDGYTF; cdr3_nt: TGTGCCAGCTCAACGTATACCGGGACAGGGAAGTTCCGGGATGATGGCTACACCTTC
v_call: TRBV3-1/TRBV3-2; j_call: TRBJ1-1; clone_size: NA; d_call: NA; cdr3_aa: CASSQAGNTEAFF; cdr3_nt: TGTGCCAGCAGCCAAGCGGGAAACACTGAAGCTTTCTTT
v_call: TRBV5-1; j_call: TRBJ1-1; clone_size: NA; d_call: TRBD1; cdr3_aa: CASSSYGTGSAEAFF; cdr3_nt: TGCGCCAGCAGCTCGTACGGGACAGGGTCCGCTGAAGCTTTCTTT
v_call: TRBV12-3/TRBV12-4; j_call: TRBJ1-5; clone_size: NA; d_call: NA; cdr3_aa: CASRWGGNQPQHF; cdr3_nt: TGTGCCAGCAGATGGGGGGGCAATCAGCCCCAGCATTTT
v_call: TRBV9; j_call: TRBJ2-3; clone_size: NA; d_call: TRBD2; cdr3_aa: CASQLSGSGDTQYF; cdr3_nt: TGTGCCAGCCAACTTAGCGGGAGCGGGGATACGCAGTATTTT
v_call: TRBV18; j_call: TRBJ1-5; clone_size: NA; d_call: NA; cdr3_aa: CASSPGDRYHQPQHF; cdr3_nt: TGTGCCAGCTCACCAGGTGATCGGTACCATCAGCCCCAGCATTTT
v_call: TRBV4-2; j_call: TRBJ1-2; clone_size: NA; d_call: TRBD1; cdr3_aa: CASSQGGQNYGYTF; cdr3_nt: TGTGCCAGCAGCCAAGGGGGACAGAACTATGGCTACACCTTC
v_call: TRBV27; j_call: TRBJ2-5; clone_size: NA; d_call: NA; cdr3_aa: CASSSTGWEETQYF; cdr3_nt: TGTGCCAGCAGTTCTACAGGGTGGGAAGAGACCCAGTACTTC
v_call: TRBV19; j_call: TRBJ1-5; clone_size: NA; d_call: TRBD1; cdr3_aa: CASHPRDRGNQPQHF; cdr3_nt: TGTGCCAGTCATCCCCGGGACAGAGGTAATCAGCCCCAGCATTTT
v_call: TRBV7-2; j_call: TRBJ2-5; clone_size: NA; d_call: TRBD1; cdr3_aa: CASSLDRGLETQYF; cdr3_nt: TGTGCCAGCAGCTTAGACAGGGGGCTAGAGACCCAGTACTTC
v_call: TRBV7-3; j_call: TRBJ2-2; clone_size: once; d_call: TRBD2; cdr3_aa: CASSLGTSGRGELFF; cdr3_nt: TGTGCCAGCAGCTTGGGGACTAGCGGGAGAGGGGAGCTGTTTTTT
v_call: TRBV21-1; j_call: TRBJ1-6; clone_size: many; d_call: NA; cdr3_aa: CASSNEAEPGNEDWDSKGPLHF; cdr3_nt: TGTGCCAGCAGCAACGAGGCGGAACCCGGCAACGAGGATTGGGACAGTAAAGGCCCCCTCCACTTT
v_call: TRBV4-3; j_call: TRBJ2-7; clone_size: NA; d_call: NA; cdr3_aa: CASSQANSGTYEQYF; cdr3_nt: TGCGCCAGCAGCCAAGCGAATTCGGGTACCTACGAGCAGTACTTC
v_call: TRBV5-1; j_call: TRBJ2-2; clone_size: NA; d_call: TRBD2; cdr3_aa: CASRPTSGSPGELFF; cdr3_nt: TGCGCCAGCAGGCCGACTAGCGGGAGTCCCGGGGAGCTGTTTTTT
v_call: TRBV30; j_call: TRBJ2-3; clone_size: NA; d_call: TRBD2; cdr3_aa: CAWSPGDRLATDTQYF; cdr3_nt: TGTGCCTGGAGCCCCGGGGATAGACTAGCGACAGATACGCAGTATTTT
v_call: TRBV9; j_call: TRBJ2-7; clone_size: NA; d_call: TRBD1; cdr3_aa: CASSTIPSGTVHEQYF; cdr3_nt: TGTGCCAGCAGCACCATCCCGTCGGGGACAGTCCACGAGCAGTACTTC
v_call: TRBV19; j_call: TRBJ1-1; clone_size: NA; d_call: NA; cdr3_aa: CASTRELVNTEAFF; cdr3_nt: TGTGCCAGTACCCGTGAGTTAGTGAACACTGAAGCTTTCTTT
v_call: TRBV19; j_call: TRBJ1-2; clone_size: NA; d_call: NA; cdr3_aa: CASSISALTYGYTF; cdr3_nt: TGTGCCAGTAGTATTTCCGCACTTACTTATGGCTACACCTTC
v_call: TRBV4-1; j_call: TRBJ2-1; clone_size: once; d_call: TRBD2; cdr3_aa: CASSQGTSGSYGSSNEQFF; cdr3_nt: TGCGCCAGCAGCCAAGGGACTAGCGGATCCTACGGAAGCTCCAATGAGCAGTTCTTC
v_call: TRBV7-9; j_call: TRBJ1-1; clone_size: NA; d_call: NA; cdr3_aa: CASSFVRGGPGWTEAFF; cdr3_nt: TGTGCCAGCAGCTTTGTTCGCGGGGGTCCGGGGTGGACTGAAGCTTTCTTT
v_call: TRBV18; j_call: TRBJ1-2; clone_size: NA; d_call: NA; cdr3_aa: CASSPRGGDGYTF; cdr3_nt: TGTGCCAGCTCACCAAGGGGGGGAGATGGCTACACCTTC
v_call: TRBV27; j_call: TRBJ1-6; clone_size: NA; d_call: NA; cdr3_aa: CASRTGTEGSPLHF; cdr3_nt: TGTGCCAGCCGAACAGGGACGGAAGGATCACCCCTCCACTTT
v_call: TRBV4-2; j_call: TRBJ1-3; clone_size: NA; d_call: TRBD1; cdr3_aa: CASSHARQGIVGNTIYF; cdr3_nt: TGTGCCAGCAGCCATGCTCGACAGGGGATCGTTGGAAACACCATATATTTT
v_call: TRBV6-5; j_call: TRBJ1-2; clone_size: NA; d_call: TRBD1; cdr3_aa: CASTVDLDRRGYTF; cdr3_nt: TGTGCCAGCACGGTCGACTTGGACAGGCGGGGTTACACCTTC
v_call: TRBV19; j_call: TRBJ1-6; clone_size: NA; d_call: TRBD1; cdr3_aa: CASSRQGRNNSPLHF; cdr3_nt: TGTGCCAGTAGTAGACAGGGGCGGAATAATTCACCCCTCCACTTT